The rows below give T cell receptor beta chains drawn from one sample of a study of cytomegalovirus exposure and HLA in healthy donors. Clones were sequenced by immunoSEQ multiplex PCR, and TCRdb holds only the in-frame ones, with some missing. The sample gives approximately 100,000 clones, about 76% of which show up once; more than 10% is in the top ten. The material sequenced was PBMCs. These receptor sequences come from a woman between 35 and 50 years old in good health and CMV-seropositive. Both conserved end residues are part of each CDR3. Each record gives: V gene, J gene, CDR3 protein.

TRBV30	TRBJ1-4	CAGTAGDEKLFF
TRBV2	TRBJ1-5	CASSLGTASNQPQHF
TRBV4-2	TRBJ2-2	CASGLAGGQTNTGELFF
TRBV6-5	TRBJ1-4	CASSFSWAGGEKLFF
TRBV7-9	TRBJ2-3	CASRSYRGPTDTQYF
TRBV5-1	TRBJ2-3	CATTDRAADTQYF
TRBV19	TRBJ1-1	CASSMGPGEAFF
TRBV7-2	TRBJ2-2	CASSLAGAAGELFF
TRBV6-1	TRBJ1-2	CASRQTGGGYTF
TRBV4-1	TRBJ2-1	CASSPGLAGHNEQFF
TRBV7-2	TRBJ2-7	CANYRGPGYEQYF
TRBV5-1	TRBJ2-2	CASIPGTSGGELFF
TRBV6-5	TRBJ2-7	CASSYLISREQYF
TRBV2	TRBJ2-3	CASSEEGRGSDTQYF
TRBV4-2	TRBJ1-4	CASSFLGQMNEKLFF
TRBV30	TRBJ2-3	CASRVKSTDTQYF
TRBV9	TRBJ2-2	CASSDRGRAGELFF
TRBV5-1	TRBJ2-7	CASSSLQGGGGSSYEQYF
TRBV7-6	TRBJ2-5	CASSDFEGRGQYF
TRBV4-2	TRBJ2-1	CASSQAADTGRGEQFF
TRBV6-5	TRBJ2-3	CASTSGGPTDTQYF
TRBV5-4	TRBJ2-5	CASSRDYQETQYF
TRBV7-6	TRBJ1-1	CASSPQGYRKATEAFF
TRBV13	TRBJ1-1	CASSSTGGTEAFF
TRBV12-5	TRBJ2-3	CASGDTGGAHPDTQYF
TRBV18	TRBJ1-1	CASSPVEAGNTEAFF
TRBV6-6	TRBJ1-6	CASSHGQAVLYSPLHF
TRBV5-4	TRBJ2-4	CASSSGHSLLAKNIQYF
TRBV19	TRBJ2-5	CASSWDRTQETQYF
TRBV7-9	TRBJ1-6	CASSLGGIRGINSPLHF
TRBV6-1	TRBJ2-3	CASLRVARDTQYF